The present TCR beta chain was sequenced within a study of technical replicates of blood from a few donors. The ends were cut back, 0 bases at V and 9 bases at J, with 7 bases in the middle. Germline values: CDR1 SGHNT, CDR2 YYREEE (reference sequence). This CDR3 comprises 12 residues. Sequenced by immunoSEQ multiplex PCR; TCRdb stores in-frame clones only, minus some. Of some 74,000 clones in the sample, more than 90% were seen once. This TCR was sampled from a human donor in good health. The chain couples TRBV5-4 to TRBJ2-1; D not resolved. The sample taken for sequencing was T cells isolated from PBMCs. The CDR3 nucleotides are TGTGCCAGCAGCTTGGGAGTAAGTGAGCAGTTCTTC. This sequence encodes CASSLGVSEQFF.